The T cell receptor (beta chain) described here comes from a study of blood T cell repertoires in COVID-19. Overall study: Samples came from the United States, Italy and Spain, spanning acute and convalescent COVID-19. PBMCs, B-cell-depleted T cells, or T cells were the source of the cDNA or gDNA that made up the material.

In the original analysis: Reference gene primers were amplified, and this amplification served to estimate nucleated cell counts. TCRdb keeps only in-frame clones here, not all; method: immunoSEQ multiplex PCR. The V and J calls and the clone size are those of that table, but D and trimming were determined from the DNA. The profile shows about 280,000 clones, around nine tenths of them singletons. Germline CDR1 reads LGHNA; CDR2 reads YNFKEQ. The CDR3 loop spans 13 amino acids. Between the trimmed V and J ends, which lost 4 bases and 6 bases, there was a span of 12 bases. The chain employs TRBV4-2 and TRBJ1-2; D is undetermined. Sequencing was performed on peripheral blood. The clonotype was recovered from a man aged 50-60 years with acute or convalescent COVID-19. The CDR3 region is CASSPRPGDGYTF. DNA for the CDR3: TGTGCCAGCAGCCCCCGCCCCGGGGATGGCTACACCTTC.